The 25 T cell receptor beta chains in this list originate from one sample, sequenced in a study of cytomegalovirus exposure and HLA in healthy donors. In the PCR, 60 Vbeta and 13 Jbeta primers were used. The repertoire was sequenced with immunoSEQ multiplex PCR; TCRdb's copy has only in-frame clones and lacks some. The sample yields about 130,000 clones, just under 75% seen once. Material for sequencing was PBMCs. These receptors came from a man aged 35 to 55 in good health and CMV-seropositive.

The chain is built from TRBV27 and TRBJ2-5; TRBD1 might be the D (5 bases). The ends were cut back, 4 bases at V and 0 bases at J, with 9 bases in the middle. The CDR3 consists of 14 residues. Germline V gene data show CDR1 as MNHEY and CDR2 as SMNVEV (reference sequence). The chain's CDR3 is CASSSRQYQETQYF. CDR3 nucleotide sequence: TGTGCCAGCAGTTCCAGACAGTACCAAGAGACCCAGTACTTC.

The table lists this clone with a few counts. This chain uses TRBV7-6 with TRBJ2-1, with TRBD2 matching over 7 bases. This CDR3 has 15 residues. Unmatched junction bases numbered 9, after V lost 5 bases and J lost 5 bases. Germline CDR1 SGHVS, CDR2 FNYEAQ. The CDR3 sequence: CASSPGLGSNNEQFF. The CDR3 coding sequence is TGTGCCAGCAGCCCCGGACTAGGATCGAACAATGAGCAGTTCTTC.

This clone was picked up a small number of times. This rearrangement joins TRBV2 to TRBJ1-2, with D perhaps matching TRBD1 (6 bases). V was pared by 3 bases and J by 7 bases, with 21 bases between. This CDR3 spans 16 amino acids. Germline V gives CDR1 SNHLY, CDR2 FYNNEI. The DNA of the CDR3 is TGTGCCAGCAGTGAGGGACATGGTCTATCTCCACGTGGCTACACCTTC. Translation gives CASSEGHGLSPRGYTF.

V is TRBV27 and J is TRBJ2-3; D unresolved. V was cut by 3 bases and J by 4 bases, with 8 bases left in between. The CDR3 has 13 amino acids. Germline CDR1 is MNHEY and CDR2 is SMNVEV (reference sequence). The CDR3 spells CASSFGKADTQYF. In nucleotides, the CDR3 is TGTGCCAGCAGTTTTGGCAAAGCAGATACGCAGTATTTT.

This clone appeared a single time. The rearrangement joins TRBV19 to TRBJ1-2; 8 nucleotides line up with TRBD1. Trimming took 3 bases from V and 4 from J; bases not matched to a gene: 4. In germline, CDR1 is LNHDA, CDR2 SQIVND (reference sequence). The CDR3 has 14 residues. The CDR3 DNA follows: TGTGCCAGTAGTATGGTGACAGGGGCCTATGGCTACACCTTC. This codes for CASSMVTGAYGYTF.

CDR3 residues: CASSRWLAVSSYEQYF. The CDR3 nucleotides read TGTGCCAGCAGCCGATGGCTAGCGGTGAGCTCCTACGAGCAGTACTTC. The J gene is TRBJ2-7, the V gene TRBV5-5; 7 positions agree with TRBD2. Trimming removed 4 bases from V and 0 bases from J; junction bases left unmatched: 10. This CDR3 region has 16 residues. CDR1 is SGHKS and CDR2 is YYEKEE in the germline V gene (reference sequence).

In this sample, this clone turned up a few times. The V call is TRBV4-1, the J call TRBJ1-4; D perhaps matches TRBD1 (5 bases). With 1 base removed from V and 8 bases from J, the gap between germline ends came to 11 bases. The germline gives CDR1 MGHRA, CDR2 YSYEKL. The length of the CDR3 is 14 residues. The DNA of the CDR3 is TGCGCCAGCAGCCAAGGGGGGGAAGGCGAAAAACTGTTTTTT. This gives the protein CASSQGGEGEKLFF.

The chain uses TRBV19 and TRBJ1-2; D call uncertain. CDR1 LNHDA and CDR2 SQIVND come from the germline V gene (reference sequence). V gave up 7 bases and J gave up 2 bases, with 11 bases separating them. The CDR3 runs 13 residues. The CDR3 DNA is TGTGCCAGTACCGTCGGACTAAACTATGGCTACACCTTC. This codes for CASTVGLNYGYTF.

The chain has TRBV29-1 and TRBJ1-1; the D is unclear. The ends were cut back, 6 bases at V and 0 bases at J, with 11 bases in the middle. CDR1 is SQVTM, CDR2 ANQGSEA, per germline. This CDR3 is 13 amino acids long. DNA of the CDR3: TGCAGCGTCGAGGGCCTCTTGAACACTGAAGCTTTCTTT. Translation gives CSVEGLLNTEAFF.

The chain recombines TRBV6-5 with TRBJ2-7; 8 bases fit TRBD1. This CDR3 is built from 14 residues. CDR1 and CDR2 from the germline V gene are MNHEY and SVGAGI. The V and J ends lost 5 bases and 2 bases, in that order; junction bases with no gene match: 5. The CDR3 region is CASSRNRGTYEQYF. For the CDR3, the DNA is TGTGCCAGCAGTCGAAACAGGGGGACCTACGAGCAGTACTTC.

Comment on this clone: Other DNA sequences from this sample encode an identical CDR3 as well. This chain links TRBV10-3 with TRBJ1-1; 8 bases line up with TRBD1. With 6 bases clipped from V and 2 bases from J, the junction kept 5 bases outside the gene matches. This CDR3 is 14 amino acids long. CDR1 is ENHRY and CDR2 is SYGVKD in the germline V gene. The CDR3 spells CAIRTGGGNTEAFF. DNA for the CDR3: TGTGCCATCAGAACAGGGGGGGGAAACACTGAAGCTTTCTTT.

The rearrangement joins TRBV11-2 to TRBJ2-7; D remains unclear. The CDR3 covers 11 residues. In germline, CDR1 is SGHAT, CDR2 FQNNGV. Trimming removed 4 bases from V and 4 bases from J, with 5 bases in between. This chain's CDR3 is CASSSKYEQYF. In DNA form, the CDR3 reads TGTGCCAGCAGCTCAAAATACGAGCAGTACTTC. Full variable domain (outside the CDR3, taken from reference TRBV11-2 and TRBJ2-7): EAGVAQSPRYKIIEKRQSVAFWCNPISGHATLYWYQQILGQGPKLLIQFQNNGVVDDSQLPKDRFSAERLKGVDSTLKIQPAKLEDSAVYLCASSSKYEQYFGPGTRLTVT.

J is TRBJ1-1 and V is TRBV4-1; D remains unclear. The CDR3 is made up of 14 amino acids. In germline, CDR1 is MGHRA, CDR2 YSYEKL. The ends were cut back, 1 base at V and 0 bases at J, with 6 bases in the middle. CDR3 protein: CASSQGTVNTEAFF. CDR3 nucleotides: TGCGCCAGCAGCCAAGGCACAGTGAACACTGAAGCTTTCTTT.

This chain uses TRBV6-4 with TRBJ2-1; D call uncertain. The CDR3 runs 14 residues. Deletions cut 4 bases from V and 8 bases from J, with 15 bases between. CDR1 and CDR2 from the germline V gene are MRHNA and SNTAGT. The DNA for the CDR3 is TGTGCCAGCAGTGTGGCTTCCCGTTCCGATGAGCAGTTCTTC. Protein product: CASSVASRSDEQFF.

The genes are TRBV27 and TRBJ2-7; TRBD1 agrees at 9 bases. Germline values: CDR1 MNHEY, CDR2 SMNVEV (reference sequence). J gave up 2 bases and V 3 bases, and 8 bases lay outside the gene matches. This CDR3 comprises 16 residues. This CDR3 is CASSFSGTGRTYEQYF. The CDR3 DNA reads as TGTGCCAGCAGTTTCTCCGGGACAGGGAGGACCTACGAGCAGTACTTC.

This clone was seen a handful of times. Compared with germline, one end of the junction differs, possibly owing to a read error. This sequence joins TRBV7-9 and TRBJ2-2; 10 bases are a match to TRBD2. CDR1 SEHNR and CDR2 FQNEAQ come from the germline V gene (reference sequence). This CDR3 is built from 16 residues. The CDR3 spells CSSSSAGGPVTGELFF. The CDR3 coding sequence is TGTTCCAGCAGCTCAGCGGGGGGGCCAGTTACCGGGGAGCTGTTTTTT.

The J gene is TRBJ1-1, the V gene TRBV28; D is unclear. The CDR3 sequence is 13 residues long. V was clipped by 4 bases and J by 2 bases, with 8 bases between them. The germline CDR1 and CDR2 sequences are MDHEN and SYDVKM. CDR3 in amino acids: CASSSTFNTEAFF. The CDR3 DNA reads TGTGCCAGCAGTTCGACATTTAACACTGAAGCTTTCTTT.

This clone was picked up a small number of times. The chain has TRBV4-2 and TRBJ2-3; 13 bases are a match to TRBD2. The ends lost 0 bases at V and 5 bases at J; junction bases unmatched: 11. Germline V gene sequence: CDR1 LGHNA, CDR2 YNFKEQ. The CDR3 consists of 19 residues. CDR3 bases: TGTGCCAGCAGCCAAGATTGGAGGACTAGCGGGAGAGCCCAAGATACGCAGTATTTT. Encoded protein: CASSQDWRTSGRAQDTQYF.

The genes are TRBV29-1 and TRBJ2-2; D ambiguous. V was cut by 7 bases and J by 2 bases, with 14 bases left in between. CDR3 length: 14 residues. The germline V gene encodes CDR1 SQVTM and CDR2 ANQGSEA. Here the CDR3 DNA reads TGCAGCGCTAAGACACTTACAAACACCGGGGAGCTGTTTTTT. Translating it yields CSAKTLTNTGELFF.

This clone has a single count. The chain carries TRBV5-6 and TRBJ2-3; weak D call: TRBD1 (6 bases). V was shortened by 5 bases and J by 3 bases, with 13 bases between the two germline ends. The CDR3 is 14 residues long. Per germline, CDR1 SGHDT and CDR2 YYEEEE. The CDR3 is CASRTGTRTDTQYF. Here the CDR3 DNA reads TGTGCCAGCAGAACCGGGACAAGAACAGATACGCAGTATTTT.

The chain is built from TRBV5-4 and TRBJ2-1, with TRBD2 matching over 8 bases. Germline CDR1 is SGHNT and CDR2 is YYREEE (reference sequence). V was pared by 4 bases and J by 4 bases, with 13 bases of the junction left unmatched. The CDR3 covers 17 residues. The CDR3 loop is CASSSSFRAGVYNEQFF. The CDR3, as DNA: TGTGCCAGCAGCAGCTCGTTTAGAGCGGGAGTTTACAATGAGCAGTTCTTC.

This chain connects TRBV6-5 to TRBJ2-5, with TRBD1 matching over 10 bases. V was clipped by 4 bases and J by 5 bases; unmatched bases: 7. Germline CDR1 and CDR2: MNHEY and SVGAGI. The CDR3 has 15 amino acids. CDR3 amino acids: CASSSGTGDPETQYF. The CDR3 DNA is TGTGCCAGCAGTTCTGGGACAGGGGACCCGGAGACCCAGTACTTC.

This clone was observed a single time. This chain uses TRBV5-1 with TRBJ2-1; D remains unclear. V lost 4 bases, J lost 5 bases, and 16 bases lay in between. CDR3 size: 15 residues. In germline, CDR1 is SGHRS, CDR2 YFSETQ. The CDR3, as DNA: TGCGCCAGCAGCGTGAGTCGGGTGGCTGACAATGAGCAGTTCTTC. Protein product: CASSVSRVADNEQFF.

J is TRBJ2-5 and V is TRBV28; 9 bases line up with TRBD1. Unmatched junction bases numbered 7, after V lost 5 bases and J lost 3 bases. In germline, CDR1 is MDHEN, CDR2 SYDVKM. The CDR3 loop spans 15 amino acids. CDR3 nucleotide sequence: TGTGCCAGCAGTCCTTGGACAGGGGCCGAAGAGACCCAGTACTTC. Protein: CASSPWTGAEETQYF.

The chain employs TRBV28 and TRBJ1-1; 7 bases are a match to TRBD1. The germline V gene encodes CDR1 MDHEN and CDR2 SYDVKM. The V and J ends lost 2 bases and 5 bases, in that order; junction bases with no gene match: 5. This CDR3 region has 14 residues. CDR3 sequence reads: CASSLQQGRTEAFF. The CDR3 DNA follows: TGTGCCAGCAGTTTACAACAGGGGCGGACTGAAGCTTTCTTT.